This T cell receptor (beta chain) appears in the sequencing data of a study of T cell repertoires in cytomegalovirus infection. Study-level results: In two of eight donors, the top clonotype was HLA-C-restricted CMV-specific.

The sample holds many counts of this clonotype. What it binds is not known. TCRdb called the reads again in MiXCR, with one record for every CDR3 protein. The repertoire holds 290,000 or so distinct CDR3 sequences, with roughly 23% as singletons. CDR1 and CDR2 from the germline V gene are SEHNR and FQNEAQ (reference sequence). CDR3 length: 17 residues. J gave up 0 bases and V 4 bases, and 6 bases lay outside the gene matches. The rearrangement uses TRBV7-9 and TRBJ2-1; 10 bases line up with TRBD2. The receptor was derived from a human donor in good health (CMV status not recorded). Some clones in this sample may be carry-over from other donors' samples. Material: PBMCs. CDR3 amino acids: CASSWPSGRVSYNEQFF. The CDR3 coding sequence is TGTGCCAGCAGCTGGCCTAGCGGGAGAGTCTCCTACAATGAGCAGTTCTTC. Supplemented by reference TRBV7-9 and TRBJ2-1, the full variable domain reads DTGVSQNPRHKITKRGQNVTFRCDPISEHNRLYWYRQTLGQGPEFLTYFQNEAQLEKSRLLSDRFSAERPKGSFSTLEIQRTEQGDSAMYLCASSWPSGRVSYNEQFFGPGTRLTVL.